Listed here are 24 T cell receptor beta chains from one sample, sequenced in a study of T cells in Graves' hyperthyroidism and ophthalmopathy (dated by TCRdb to between 2018 and 2021). Libraries were built with multiplex PCR. TCRdb lists the instrument as Illumina HiSeq 2000. TCR beta CDR3 regions were amplified from RNA transcripts. The first round of RT-PCR for the TCR CDR3 was performed with the HTBI primer set and the Qiagen OneStep RT-PCR kit. In TCRdb, the public reads were trimmed at Q25 with fastp and aligned with MiXCR, with productive beta chains retained. Every CDR3 protein is listed once, alongside the most common genes and DNA of its rows. Across this sample there are hundreds of thousands of distinct CDR3 sequences, with 15% to 18% seen only once. Of the sample, roughly 25% is held by the ten largest clones. The sequenced sample consisted of blood. These receptors were taken from a woman under 30 with Graves' hyperthyroidism that later progressed to Graves' ophthalmopathy.

This clonotype was detected ten times or more. In DNA form, the CDR3 reads TGTGCCAGCAGTCTCGCTTTAATCTCCTATAATTCACCCCTCCACTTT. This codes for CASSLALISYNSPLHF. The chain links TRBV12-3 or TRBV12-4 to TRBJ1-6; D remains ambiguous. The CDR3 runs to 16 residues. Trimming removed 5 bases from V and 0 bases from J, with 11 bases in between.

This clonotype was seen a handful of times. This may be a read error: a much more frequent sequence differs by one nucleotide. The rearrangement joins TRBV7-2 to TRBJ2-1; tentatively, D is TRBD2 (6 bases). Germline CDR1 reads SGHTA; CDR2 reads FQGNSA. V was clipped by 4 bases and J by 8 bases, with 27 bases between them. The length of the CDR3 is 18 residues. The CDR3 protein is CASSSRHQSRLVMDEQFF. In nucleotides, the CDR3 is TGTGCCAGCAGCTCCAGACACCAATCACGACTAGTGATGGATGAGCAGTTCTTC. Based on the CDR3 plus reference TRBV7-2 and TRBJ2-1, the full variable domain is GAGVSQSPSNKVTEKGKDVELRCDPISGHTALYWYRQSLGQGLEFLIYFQGNSAPDKSGLPSDRFSAERTGGSVSTLTIQRTQQEDSAVYLCASSSRHQSRLVMDEQFFGPGTRLTVL.

This clonotype was recorded at least ten times. The chain combines TRBV28 with TRBJ1-4; D may be TRBD1 (5 bases). Trimming cost V 3 bases and J 6 bases, with 11 bases left between them. This CDR3 comprises 14 residues. Germline loops: CDR1 MDHEN, CDR2 SYDVKM. CDR3 protein: CASSLGQGHEKLFF. DNA of the CDR3: TGTGCCAGCAGTTTGGGGCAGGGTCATGAAAAACTGTTTTTT.

The chain couples TRBV7-6 to TRBJ2-1, with 7 positions matching TRBD2. Germline CDR1 is SGHVS and CDR2 is FNYEAQ. The CDR3 sequence is 19 residues long. With V trimmed by 1 base and J by 3 bases, 15 bases remained unmatched. For the CDR3, the DNA is TGTGCCAGCAGCTTAGGCCCGGAGGGGAGCGGGAACTACTACAATGAGCAGTTCTTC. Residues: CASSLGPEGSGNYYNEQFF.

This sequence joins TRBV9 and TRBJ2-1; D is uncertain. Germline CDR1 SGDLS, CDR2 YYNGEE. V dropped 0 bases and J dropped 6 bases, with 4 bases sitting between them. The CDR3 sequence is 12 residues long. CDR3 residues: CASSVGPNEQFF. In DNA form, the CDR3 reads TGTGCCAGCAGCGTAGGCCCCAATGAGCAGTTCTTC. Based on the CDR3 plus reference TRBV9 and TRBJ2-1, the full variable domain is DSGVTQTPKHLITATGQRVTLRCSPRSGDLSVYWYQQSLDQGLQFLIQYYNGEERAKGNILERFSAQQFPDLHSELNLSSLELGDSALYFCASSVGPNEQFFGPGTRLTVL.

This clonotype was observed once. A read error may explain this, as a much larger clone is one base away. The conserved phenylalanine or tryptophan is not found at the CDR3 terminus, so this likely reflects a read error. The CDR3 DNA is TGCGCCAGCAGCGGACAGGGAGGTGGCACCGGGGAGCTGTTTCTT. Its protein is CASSGQGGGTGELFL. The chain has TRBV5-1 and TRBJ2-2; 8 bases align to TRBD1. The CDR3 covers 15 residues. The V gene's germline CDR1 is SGHRS and CDR2 YFSETQ. Trimming removed 4 bases from V and 4 bases from J; junction bases left unmatched: 6.

This chain links TRBV5-1 with TRBJ2-3; 9 bases are a match to TRBD1. V shed 5 bases, J shed 4 bases, and the junction held 5 bases outside the gene matches. Germline assignment: CDR1 SGHRS and CDR2 YFSETQ. The length of the CDR3 is 14 residues. In DNA, the CDR3 is TGCGCCAGCAGAAAAACAGGGGGCCCAGATACGCAGTATTTT. Protein sequence: CASRKTGGPDTQYF.

Here the CDR3 DNA reads TGTGCCAGTAGTATAGATGGAGGGGGTGAAGCTTTCTTT. Encoded protein: CASSIDGGGEAFF. This chain links TRBV19 with TRBJ1-1; the D gene is possibly TRBD1 (6 bases). Germline V gene data show CDR1 as LNHDA and CDR2 as SQIVND (reference sequence). The germline V and J ends were trimmed by 0 bases and 7 bases, with 9 bases remaining between them. The CDR3 runs to 13 residues. Complete variable domain (other parts from reference TRBV19 and TRBJ1-1): DGGITQSPKYLFRKEGQNVTLSCEQNLNHDAMYWYRQDPGQGLRLIYYSQIVNDFQKGDIAEGYSVSREKKESFPLTVTSAQKNPTAFYLCASSIDGGGEAFFGQGTRLTVV.

This clonotype was seen a handful of times. The V and J genes are TRBV9 and TRBJ2-7; D is perhaps TRBD1 or TRBD2 (7 bases each). With 3 bases removed from V and 4 bases from J, the gap between germline ends came to 17 bases. Germline lookup yields CDR1 SGDLS and CDR2 YYNGEE. This CDR3 has 15 residues. The CDR3 bases are TGTGCCAGCAGCGCAGGGGGTCTAGCGGATTACGAGCAGTACTTC. Protein: CASSAGGLADYEQYF.

This clonotype was seen repeatedly, ten times or more. The V and J genes are TRBV20-1 and TRBJ2-7; perhaps TRBD1 as D (5 bases). Germline lookup yields CDR1 DFQATT and CDR2 SNEGSKA (reference sequence). V was cut by 1 base and J by 5 bases, with 18 bases left in between. This CDR3 is 15 amino acids long. The CDR3 coding sequence is TGCAGTGCTAGAGCTATTAGGGCAGGGTGGGACGAGCAGTACTTC. Encoded protein: CSARAIRAGWDEQYF.

This clonotype was counted a few times. The J gene is TRBJ2-1, the V gene TRBV29-1, with a tentative D call TRBD1 (5 bases). Germline assignment: CDR1 SQVTM and CDR2 ANQGSEA. Trimming shortened V by 7 bases and J by 9 bases, and 13 bases separated the two germline ends. The CDR3 spans 11 residues. The CDR3 region has the DNA TGCAGCGCCGATTCAGGGTTTGAGCAGTTCTTC. Its translation is CSADSGFEQFF.

The chain uses TRBV30 and TRBJ2-3, with 7 bases matching TRBD1. J gave up 6 bases and V 0 bases, and 0 bases lay outside the gene matches. The germline V gene has CDR1 GTSNPN and CDR2 SVGIG (reference sequence). The CDR3 covers 12 residues. The CDR3 is CAWSVQGDTQYF. The DNA of the CDR3 is TGTGCCTGGAGTGTACAGGGGGATACGCAGTATTTT.

The sample holds many counts of this clonotype. The chain links TRBV3-1 to TRBJ1-1, with 7 bases matching TRBD1. CDR1 and CDR2 from the germline V gene are LGHDT and YNNKEL (reference sequence). The CDR3 extends over 15 amino acids. After removal of 2 bases from V and 4 bases from J, the junction contained 7 bases not matched to a gene. CDR3 DNA: TGTGCCAGCAGCCAACCGACAGGGTTAGGCACTGAAGCTTTCTTT. Its translation: CASSQPTGLGTEAFF.

This clonotype was seen a handful of times. The genes are TRBV5-5 and TRBJ1-4; 7 bases are shared with TRBD1. The CDR3 covers 14 residues. CDR1 and CDR2 from the germline V gene are SGHKS and YYEKEE (reference sequence). Unmatched junction bases numbered 4, after V lost 4 bases and J lost 4 bases. Written as DNA, the CDR3 is TGTGCCAGCAGCCCTACAGGGGTTAATGAAAAACTGTTTTTT. Translated, it gives CASSPTGVNEKLFF.

This clonotype was picked up many times. The chain has TRBV6-1 and TRBJ2-3; D is ambiguous. Germline assignment: CDR1 MNHNS and CDR2 SASEGT. The CDR3 is 15 amino acids. V was shortened by 4 bases and J by 0 bases, with 11 bases between the two germline ends. CDR3 amino acids: CASSVQLASTDTQYF. CDR3 DNA: TGTGCCAGCAGTGTTCAATTGGCAAGCACAGATACGCAGTATTTT.

The sample holds a few counts of this clonotype. This chain joins TRBV7-9 and TRBJ2-7; TRBD1 matches at 7 bases. Germline lookup yields CDR1 SEHNR and CDR2 FQNEAQ (reference sequence). V was clipped by 1 base and J by 0 bases; unmatched bases: 6. The CDR3 has 16 residues. CDR3 nucleotide sequence: TGTGCCAGCAGCTTAGGCGGACAGGCAGGCTCCTACGAGCAGTACTTC. It is translated as CASSLGGQAGSYEQYF.

This chain uses TRBV25-1 with TRBJ1-1; D not certain. Deletions cut 5 bases from V and 6 bases from J, with 19 bases between. Looked up from germline, CDR1 is MGHDK and CDR2 is SYGVNS. The CDR3 totals 15 residues. DNA of the CDR3: TGTGCCAGCAGTCTGAGCACCTACGGTGGGTCTGAAGCTTTCTTT. Translating it yields CASSLSTYGGSEAFF.

The chain combines TRBV12-3 or TRBV12-4 with TRBJ1-4, with a possible D match to TRBD1 (5 bases). The ends were cut back, 6 bases at V and 11 bases at J, with 16 bases in the middle. The CDR3 is made up of 13 amino acids. The CDR3 region has the DNA TGTGCCAGCAGGCCGGGGGGGGATAGGAAACTGTTTTTT. Its protein is CASRPGGDRKLFF.

Many counts were recorded for this clonotype. V is TRBV28 and J is TRBJ2-6; a weak D match, TRBD2 (5 bases). Trimming left V 6 bases short and J 0 bases short, with 15 bases between. The CDR3 spans 17 residues. CDR1 MDHEN and CDR2 SYDVKM come from the germline V gene. CDR3 residues: CASRDPGYRSGANVLTF. The CDR3 nucleotides read TGTGCCAGCAGGGATCCGGGATACCGCTCTGGGGCCAACGTCCTGACTTTC.

The chain uses TRBV27 and TRBJ2-2; 9 bases are a match to TRBD2. The germline V gene has CDR1 MNHEY and CDR2 SMNVEV (reference sequence). J gave up 4 bases and V 5 bases, and 2 bases lay outside the gene matches. This CDR3 is built from 14 residues. The CDR3, as DNA: TGTGCCAGCAGTAAGACTAGCGGCACCGGGGAGCTGTTTTTT. Protein sequence: CASSKTSGTGELFF.

The chain joins TRBV20-1 to TRBJ1-4; D might be TRBD1 (5 bases). The CDR3 runs to 16 residues. The germline CDR1 and CDR2 sequences are DFQATT and SNEGSKA (reference sequence). V was clipped by 3 bases and J by 8 bases, with 22 bases between them. The CDR3 DNA follows: TGCAGTGCTAGTATAGCTGGCGGCAGGGAATACGAAAAACTGTTTTTT. Translating gives CSASIAGGREYEKLFF.

This clonotype was seen at least ten times. This sequence joins TRBV27 and TRBJ2-1, with a weak D call TRBD2 (5 bases). Trimming shortened V by 5 bases and J by 0 bases, and 14 bases separated the two germline ends. The CDR3 runs 16 residues. Germline V gene data show CDR1 as MNHEY and CDR2 as SMNVEV (reference sequence). The DNA of the CDR3 is TGTGCCAGCAGTCAACCTGGACTTCCCTCCTACAATGAGCAGTTCTTC. Protein product: CASSQPGLPSYNEQFF.

This clonotype occurred many times. The chain links TRBV18 to TRBJ2-7; D is uncertain. CDR3 length: 12 amino acids. Per germline, CDR1 KGHSH and CDR2 LQKENI. V was shortened by 5 bases and J by 2 bases, with 7 bases between the two germline ends. As DNA, the CDR3 is TGTGCCAGCTCAGACGGAACCTACGAGCAGTACTTC. Encoded protein: CASSDGTYEQYF.

V gene TRBV3-1 combines with J gene TRBJ2-2; 11 positions agree with TRBD1. Looked up from germline, CDR1 is LGHDT and CDR2 is YNNKEL (reference sequence). V was pared by 4 bases and J by 4 bases, with 17 bases of the junction left unmatched. The CDR3 length is 20 residues. The CDR3: CASSPGGTGGQRKFTGELFF. CDR3 bases: TGTGCCAGCAGCCCAGGCGGGACAGGGGGACAAAGGAAATTCACCGGGGAGCTGTTTTTT.